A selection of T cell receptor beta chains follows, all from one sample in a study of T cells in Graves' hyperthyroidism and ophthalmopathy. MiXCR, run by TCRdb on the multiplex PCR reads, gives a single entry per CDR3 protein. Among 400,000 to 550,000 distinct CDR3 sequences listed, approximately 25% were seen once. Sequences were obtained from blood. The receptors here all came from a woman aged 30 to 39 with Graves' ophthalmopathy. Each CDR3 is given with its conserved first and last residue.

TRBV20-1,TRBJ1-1,CSANQGSTEAFF
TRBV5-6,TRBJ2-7,CASSARDRGLYAYEQYF
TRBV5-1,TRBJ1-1,CASSLTDYGTEAFF
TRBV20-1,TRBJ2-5,CSARSQGKETQYF
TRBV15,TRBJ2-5,CATSPNRETQYF
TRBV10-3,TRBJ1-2,CAISSPSRGNPLLGGYTF
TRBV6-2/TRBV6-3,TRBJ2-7,CASSYSGLAGASYEQYF
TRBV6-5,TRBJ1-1,CASRSPPGVNTEAFF
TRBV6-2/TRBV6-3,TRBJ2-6,CASKGGESGANVLTF
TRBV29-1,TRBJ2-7,CSVIPGQGSYEQYF
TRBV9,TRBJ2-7,CASSVGGGLSYEQYF
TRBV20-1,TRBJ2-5,CSARAWETQYF
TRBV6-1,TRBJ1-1,CASRDLGMNTEAFF
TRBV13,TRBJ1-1,CASSLAGPEKKSNTEAFF
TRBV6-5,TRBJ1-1,CASSYSVRGPEAFF
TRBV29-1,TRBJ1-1,CSAGTRTRVAFF
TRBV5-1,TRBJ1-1,CASSWGQNTEAFF
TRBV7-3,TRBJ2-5,CASSSAGGETQYF
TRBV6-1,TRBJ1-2,CASSEGGVGYTF
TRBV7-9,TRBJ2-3,CASSPKGTDTQYF
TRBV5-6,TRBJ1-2,CASSFRGVNGYTF
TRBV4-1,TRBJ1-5,CASSQEGGPSNQPQHF
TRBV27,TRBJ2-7,CASSAADAVYEQYF
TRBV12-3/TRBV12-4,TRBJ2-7,CASRAQGAPYEQYF
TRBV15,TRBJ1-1,CATSRDHAGSVIF
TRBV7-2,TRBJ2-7,CASSLGIGLSYEQYF
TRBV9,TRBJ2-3,CASSVDGRRSQYF
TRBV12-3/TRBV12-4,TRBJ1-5,CASSFSGEDQPQHF
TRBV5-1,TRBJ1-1,CASSLAGGYNTEAFF